This T cell receptor beta chain was profiled in a study of T cells in localized non-small cell lung cancer. Concerning this clone: Its antigen is still unknown.

Notes on the study in general: Of the tissues analyzed, uninvolved adjacent lung showed maximal T cell clonality, greater than tumor. Adjacent lung was found to contain a median about 62 of the top 100 tumor clones.

Here immunoSEQ multiplex PCR was the method, and the copy in TCRdb shows in-frame clones only, minus some. Of almost 35,000 clones listed, about 92% are singletons. CDR1 SGHTA and CDR2 FQGNSA come from the germline V gene. Trimming removed 2 bases at V and 1 base at J, with 15 bases between. This CDR3 is 16 amino acids long. The starting material was peripheral blood, obtained before any cancer treatment. The clonotype originates from a female donor older than 55 with stage I lung adenocarcinoma. This sequence joins TRBV7-2 and TRBJ2-7; weak D call: TRBD2 (6 bases). CDR3 residues: CASSLTRAGPSYEQYF. The CDR3, as DNA: TGTGCCAGCAGCTTAACCCGAGCGGGTCCTTCCTACGAGCAGTACTTC.